This entry lists 20 T cell receptor beta chains sequenced from one sample in a study of siplizumab effects on memory and regulatory T cells. TCRdb keeps only in-frame clones here, not all; method: immunoSEQ multiplex PCR. The data contain some 88,000 clones, about 87% of them singletons. The sequenced sample was CD4+ T cells sorted from blood. Receptors were obtained from a human donor in good health.

The CDR3 coding sequence is TGTGCCAGCAGCTCAGGGGCAGGGCCCTCCTACGAGCAGTACTTC. Protein sequence: CASSSGAGPSYEQYF. The rearrangement joins TRBV11-2 to TRBJ2-7; D might be TRBD1 (6 bases). The CDR3 length is 15 residues. The V end lost 4 bases, the J end lost 0 bases, and 13 bases lay between the germline ends. The germline CDR1 and CDR2 sequences are SGHAT and FQNNGV.

The V gene is TRBV7-2, the J gene TRBJ2-5; D might be TRBD2 (6 bases). This CDR3 contains 13 residues. V dropped 1 base and J dropped 6 bases, with 9 bases sitting between them. The germline CDR1 and CDR2 sequences are SGHTA and FQGNSA. The CDR3, as DNA: TGTGCCAGCAGCTTAGAGGGGAGGCAGACCCAGTACTTC. Amino acid sequence: CASSLEGRQTQYF.

This sequence joins TRBV18 and TRBJ2-1; 12 bases line up with TRBD2. CDR3 length: 17 amino acids. With V trimmed by 3 bases and J by 7 bases, 10 bases remained unmatched. The V gene's germline CDR1 is KGHSH and CDR2 LQKENI. CDR3 residues: CASSPIMSLAGGNEQFF. CDR3 nucleotide sequence: TGTGCCAGCTCACCGATCATGTCACTAGCGGGAGGTAATGAGCAGTTCTTC.

The V and J genes are TRBV18 and TRBJ1-4; 9 positions match TRBD1. The V and J ends lost 2 bases and 5 bases, in that order; junction bases with no gene match: 9. Germline V gene data show CDR1 as KGHSH and CDR2 as LQKENI. The CDR3 consists of 17 residues. The CDR3 coding sequence is TGTGCCAGCTCACCAAACCTGGGACAGGGAAGGAATGAAAAACTGTTTTTT. This encodes CASSPNLGQGRNEKLFF.

In this sample, this clone turned up once. The rearrangement uses TRBV12-5 and TRBJ2-1, with unresolved D. Trimming took 3 bases from V and 2 from J, leaving 8 bases between them. Per the germline V gene, CDR1 is LGHNT and CDR2 is FRNRAP. The CDR3 has 14 amino acids. CDR3 residues: CASGFEAAYNEQFF. The CDR3 nucleotides are TGTGCTAGTGGTTTTGAGGCAGCCTACAATGAGCAGTTCTTC.

This clone has only one observation. V gene TRBV7-3 combines with J gene TRBJ2-5; TRBD2 agrees at 13 bases. The germline CDR1 and CDR2 sequences are SGHTA and FQGTGA. V was clipped by 3 bases and J by 1 base; unmatched bases: 2. This CDR3 contains 16 residues. In DNA, the CDR3 is TGTGCCAGCAGCTTCGGGACTAGCGGGGTCCAAGAGACCCAGTACTTC. It encodes CASSFGTSGVQETQYF.

The chain carries TRBV4-2 and TRBJ1-4; tentatively, D is TRBD1 (6 bases). Trimming pared 4 bases from V and 10 bases from J, leaving 19 bases between. Germline V CDR1 and CDR2: LGHNA, YNFKEQ. The CDR3 spans 15 residues. CDR3 sequence: CASSPGRGGVGKLFF. The CDR3 region has the DNA TGTGCCAGCAGCCCGGGTCGAGGGGGGGTCGGAAAACTGTTTTTT.

On this clone itself: One junction end does not reproduce the germline sequence, and a read error may be involved. This chain uses TRBV4-1 with TRBJ1-2; no firm D call. Germline V gene sequence: CDR1 MGHRA, CDR2 YSYEKL. The CDR3 covers 13 residues. The CDR3 loop is CASSPVSKYGYTF. Written as DNA, the CDR3 is TGCGCCAGCAGCCCAGTTTCTAAATATGGCTACACCTTC.

The V and J genes are TRBV12-5 and TRBJ2-1, with D unresolved. Germline V lookup: CDR1 LGHNT, CDR2 FRNRAP. There are 13 residues in the CDR3. Deletions cut 3 bases from V and 6 bases from J, with 9 bases between. The CDR3 reads CASGFGRVNEQFF. CDR3 bases: TGTGCTAGTGGTTTCGGTAGAGTCAATGAGCAGTTCTTC.

The rearrangement uses TRBV11-3 and TRBJ2-2; 8 nucleotides agree with TRBD1. The CDR3 runs 17 residues. Germline lookup yields CDR1 SGHNT and CDR2 YENEEA. V shed 5 bases and J 1 base; nucleotides not matched to a gene: 9. The CDR3, as DNA: TGTGCCAGCAGCCGGCGGCTAGGACAGGGGAACACCGGGGAGCTGTTTTTT. Protein sequence: CASSRRLGQGNTGELFF.

CDR3 coding DNA: TGTGCCAGCAGCCTATTCGTGACCTACAATGAGCAGTTCTTC. It codes for CASSLFVTYNEQFF. The genes are TRBV7-2 and TRBJ2-1; D gene uncertain. This CDR3 is built from 14 residues. Germline V gene data show CDR1 as SGHTA and CDR2 as FQGNSA. Between the trimmed V and J ends, which lost 5 bases and 2 bases, there was a span of 10 bases.

This clone was detected a few times. The gene calls are TRBV30 and TRBJ1-2; 7 bases fit TRBD1. The CDR3 runs to 13 residues. The V segment lost 5 bases and the J segment 8 bases; nucleotides outside the gene matches: 11. Germline loops: CDR1 GTSNPN, CDR2 SVGIG (reference sequence). DNA of the CDR3: TGTGCCTGGGGGGGACAGACAGTGATGGGCTACACCTTC. This gives the protein CAWGGQTVMGYTF.

This clone was found a few times. CDR3 in amino acids: CASSKTEAFF. As DNA, the CDR3 is TGTGCCAGCAGCAAAACTGAAGCTTTCTTT. This chain joins TRBV28 and TRBJ1-1; no clear D gene. CDR3 length: 10 amino acids. Germline values: CDR1 MDHEN, CDR2 SYDVKM. Trimming removed 6 bases from V and 5 bases from J, with 4 bases in between.

With respect to this clone: Other DNA sequences in this specimen translate into the identical CDR3. V gene TRBV18 combines with J gene TRBJ2-1, with D perhaps being TRBD1 or TRBD2 (5 bases each). The CDR3 loop spans 14 amino acids. Germline V gene lookup returns CDR1 KGHSH and CDR2 LQKENI. V dropped 0 bases and J dropped 4 bases, with 7 bases sitting between them. The CDR3 nucleotides read TGTGCCAGCTCACCACCGAGGGGTTACAATGAGCAGTTCTTC. This translates into CASSPPRGYNEQFF. Full variable domain (missing parts from reference TRBV18 and TRBJ2-1): NAGVMQNPRHLVRRRGQEARLRCSPMKGHSHVYWYRQLPEEGLKFMVYLQKENIIDESGMPKERFSAEFPKEGPSILRIQQVVRGDSAAYFCASSPPRGYNEQFFGPGTRLTVL.

The rearrangement links TRBV6-1 to TRBJ2-7, with a possible D match to TRBD1 (6 bases). The germline V and J ends were trimmed by 6 bases and 1 base, with 10 bases remaining between them. Germline V gene data show CDR1 as MNHNS and CDR2 as SASEGT. The CDR3 extends over 13 amino acids. As DNA, the CDR3 is TGTGCCAGCAGCGGGACAACTTCCTACGAGCAGTACTTC. Protein sequence: CASSGTTSYEQYF.

The chain links TRBV9 to TRBJ2-1, with TRBD2 identical over 9 bases. The germline CDR1 and CDR2 sequences are SGDLS and YYNGEE. Unmatched junction bases numbered 6, after V lost 0 bases and J lost 2 bases. The CDR3 extends over 17 amino acids. In DNA form, the CDR3 reads TGTGCCAGCAGCGTAGTGGCGGGAGGGTCCGCCTACAATGAGCAGTTCTTC. Translating gives CASSVVAGGSAYNEQFF.

The chain uses TRBV9 and TRBJ2-1, with 7 bases lining up with TRBD1. Germline assignment: CDR1 SGDLS and CDR2 YYNGEE. After removal of 2 bases from V and 4 bases from J, the junction contained 6 bases not matched to a gene. The CDR3 has 15 residues. The CDR3 is CASSVSGTDYNEQFF. In nucleotides, the CDR3 is TGTGCCAGCAGCGTTAGTGGGACAGATTACAATGAGCAGTTCTTC.

The chain has TRBV15 and TRBJ1-5, with TRBD1 identical over 7 bases. The junction had 4 bases not matched to a gene; V was cut back by 3 bases and J by 5 bases. Germline values: CDR1 LNHNV, CDR2 YYDKDF (reference sequence). The CDR3 extends over 14 amino acids. The CDR3 sequence: CATSRGQNDQPQHF. The CDR3 nucleotides are TGTGCCACCAGCAGGGGACAGAATGATCAGCCCCAGCATTTT.

The CDR3 protein is CAISEKQGASSPLHF. The CDR3 DNA sequence: TGTGCCATCAGTGAGAAGCAGGGTGCGAGTTCACCCCTCCACTTT. V is TRBV10-3 and J is TRBJ1-6; D is possibly TRBD1 (5 bases). V lost 2 bases and J lost 9, with 14 bases in between. There are 15 residues in the CDR3. The V gene's germline CDR1 is ENHRY and CDR2 SYGVKD.

The table lists this clone with a count of one. The V gene is TRBV28, the J gene TRBJ1-2; 8 bases are a match to TRBD1. The trim removed 5 bases at V and 4 bases at J, leaving 12 bases unmatched. The CDR3 length is 16 residues. Germline loops: CDR1 MDHEN, CDR2 SYDVKM. The CDR3 nucleotides are TGTGCCAGCAGTCCACGGAGGACAGGGCGAACCTATGGCTACACCTTC. Protein product: CASSPRRTGRTYGYTF.